The entry that follows covers one TCR beta chain sequence. The data stem from a study of blood T cell repertoires in COVID-19. Study-wide context: Donors in the United States, Italy and Spain gave samples during acute or convalescent COVID-19. PBMCs, B-cell-depleted T cells, or T cells provided the cDNA or gDNA that made up the material.

Sequencing used immunoSEQ multiplex PCR; TCRdb keeps in-frame clones, though not all of them. Among about 300,000 clones listed, roughly 89% were seen once. Sample: PBMCs or T cells enriched from blood (not recorded which). The source is a man in his sixties who had recovered from COVID-19.

The CDR3: CASSTGTGFSPLHF. For the CDR3, the DNA is TGTGCCAGCAGTACCGGGACAGGGTTTTCACCCCTCCACTTT. This sequence joins TRBV28 and TRBJ1-6; 9 nucleotides agree with TRBD1. The CDR3 runs 14 residues. Germline V CDR1 and CDR2: MDHEN, SYDVKM. J was trimmed by 9 bases and V by 5 bases; bases with no gene match: 5.